The 9 T cell receptor beta chains below were found in one sample sequenced in a study of blood T cells in healthy people across ages. Through a sample-barcoded 5' primer and a J-beta primer mix, a second PCR was run for about 6 to 11 cycles. One entry per CDR3 protein results from TCRdb running MiXCR on the 5' RACE reads. This table has some 1,500,000 distinct CDR3 sequences, roughly 43% appearing once. The sequencing input was blood. These receptors came from a young woman in good health.

This clonotype was picked up a small number of times. V usage is TRBV29-1 and J usage is TRBJ2-5, with D unclear. The germline V and J ends were trimmed by 4 bases and 0 bases, with 15 bases remaining between them. The length of the CDR3 is 15 residues. In germline, CDR1 is SQVTM, CDR2 ANQGSEA. This CDR3 reads CSVVPTTRDQETQYF. Written as DNA, the CDR3 is TGCAGCGTTGTACCTACGACAAGGGACCAAGAGACCCAGTACTTC.

CDR3 bases: TGCGCCAGCTCCCACCCTAGACAGGGTGGAGATACGCAGTATTTT. Translated: CASSHPRQGGDTQYF. This chain uses TRBV5-1 with TRBJ2-3; 7 bases are a match to TRBD1. The CDR3 sequence is 15 residues long. Germline-derived CDR1 and CDR2 are SGHRS and YFSETQ. V trimming: 7 bases; J trimming: 5 bases; junction bases outside the gene matches: 13.

This chain connects TRBV20-1 to TRBJ1-2; D not certain. The CDR3 extends over 13 amino acids. Germline-derived CDR1 and CDR2 are DFQATT and SNEGSKA (reference sequence). The germline V and J ends were trimmed by 4 bases and 3 bases, with 12 bases remaining between them. CDR3 region: CSAKPHRDYGYTF. The CDR3 region has the DNA TGCAGTGCTAAACCTCATAGAGACTATGGCTACACCTTC.

This chain joins TRBV4-3 and TRBJ2-1; a weak D match, TRBD1 (6 bases). The CDR3 extends over 14 amino acids. V was clipped by 4 bases and J by 10 bases, with 17 bases between them. The germline gives CDR1 LGHNA, CDR2 YSLEER. In nucleotides, the CDR3 is TGCGCCAGCAGCCGGGACACGCTAACCTACGAGCAGTTCTTC. Its protein product is CASSRDTLTYEQFF.

This chain connects TRBV6-2 or TRBV6-3 to TRBJ1-2; D call uncertain. CDR1 is MNHEY, CDR2 SVGEGT, per germline. Trimming took off 2 bases at V and 6 bases at J, with 13 bases between the two ends. CDR3 length equals 14 residues. The CDR3 DNA reads as TGTGCCAGCAGTTACCAGGTCTGGAGTCATGGCTACACCTTC. It codes for CASSYQVWSHGYTF.

The chain employs TRBV28 and TRBJ1-1; D is unclear. The CDR3 is 12 residues long. Germline-derived CDR1 and CDR2 are MDHEN and SYDVKM. Trimming pared 0 bases from V and 8 bases from J, leaving 7 bases between. The chain's CDR3 is CASSLCPREAFF. The CDR3 DNA sequence: TGTGCCAGCAGTTTATGCCCGAGGGAAGCTTTCTTT.

This clonotype was counted between two and nine times. V is TRBV7-9 and J is TRBJ1-2; D gene unclear. Trimming removed 3 bases from V and 0 bases from J, with 8 bases in between. Germline V lookup: CDR1 SEHNR, CDR2 FQNEAQ (reference sequence). The CDR3 spans 14 residues. The CDR3 coding sequence is TGTGCCAGCAGCTTGATGACGGCTAACTATGGCTACACCTTC. This gives the protein CASSLMTANYGYTF.

This clonotype was detected a few times. The chain couples TRBV7-9 to TRBJ2-7, with D tentatively TRBD2 (5 bases). Germline CDR1 reads SEHNR; CDR2 reads FQNEAQ (reference sequence). The germline V and J ends were trimmed by 5 bases and 5 bases, with 13 bases remaining between them. The CDR3 is 13 residues long. The CDR3 nucleotides read TGTGCCAGCAGCACTACGGGGTTGAACGAGCAGTACTTC. This gives the protein CASSTTGLNEQYF.

The chain has TRBV12-3 or TRBV12-4 and TRBJ1-2, with a weak D call TRBD1 (6 bases). This CDR3 has 15 residues. Trimming shortened V by 7 bases and J by 0 bases, and 15 bases separated the two germline ends. CDR3 coding DNA: TGTGCCAGCATCCCAAGTGGGGGCGCTAACTATGGCTACACCTTC. This translates into CASIPSGGANYGYTF.